The text below deals with one TCR beta chain. This clone was seen a few times. Its antigen remains undetermined. No quality values exist for individual bases; no much larger clone is one base distant. The sample comes from a study of cytomegalovirus exposure and HLA in healthy donors (dated by TCRdb to the late 2010s). With regard to the full study: An earlier analysis of several hundred of the donors reported 250 to 300 Gb of sequence data and 117 million unique TCR beta sequences obtained from roughly 170 million T cells. Approximately 310 gigabases of sequencing data and roughly 80 million unique TCR sequences made up an early release that covered over 550 HLA-typed donors. HLA typing included class I and class II loci at four-digit resolution. A later genetic analysis used genome-wide SNP genotypes for about three fifths of the 666 donors, treating that subset as a discovery cohort. The study used immunosequencing to profile the T cell repertoires of 666 subjects and linked those repertoires to cytomegalovirus serostatus. The genetic ancestry cluster associated with self-reported Caucasian donors included about 81% of the 398 genotyped donors. Because of strong linkage in the cohort, 4 to 6 DR-DQ haplotypes were treated as single units for association and clustering. The number of typed donors differed by locus: 629-630 for A, B, C, DRB1 and DQB1; approximately 540 for DQA1; 606 for DPA1; and roughly 490 for DPB1. Every repertoire in the discovery cohort had been generated on one and the same sequencing platform. Among some 400 genotyped donors of the cohort, an average of about 220,000 unique TCR beta nucleotide sequences was sequenced per donor, of which about 18% were non-productive. The aim of the study was to test whether cataloging public T cell receptors could identify signatures of past pathogen exposure. Donor age, sex, ethnicity and CMV serostatus were compiled alongside the repertoire data. In addition to the first cohort of 650 to 750 subjects, a separate validation cohort of 130 or so different subjects was used. An earlier analysis of more than 450 of the donors used high-throughput TCR beta sequencing to judge whether each TCR beta V gene segment behaved as functional or pseudogenic. Rather than using new phenotypic data, the later analysis identified candidate immune exposures from TCR beta sequences and from how often those sequences occurred across donors. To predict cytomegalovirus infection status, the study combined high-throughput TCR immunosequencing, statistical association of individual TCRs with disease status, and machine learning. A later analysis re-examined previously published TCR beta repertoires from about 670 donors and added high-resolution HLA genotyping to investigate patterns of TCR occurrence. General conclusions and limits of the study: Because counts were too low, seventeen rarely observed V segments, including chromosome 9 orphons, were excluded from the earlier analysis of several hundred of the donors. A later genetic analysis reported fewer N-insertions in productive TCRs among donors in an Asian-associated ancestry cluster than the approximately 700-donor mean. In a later analysis, 16,951 TCR beta sequences were associated with specific HLA alleles at a false discovery rate of 0.05. Linkage disequilibrium might explain the correlated functional status among segregating V segments, but an unknown experimental factor could not be excluded. Because some donors lacked HLA typing at each locus, the association tests relied only on the typed subset. In both the original and validation cohorts, the classifier was reported to diagnose cytomegalovirus status with high specificity and sensitivity. The presence/absence analyses assumed that sequencing depth was roughly uniform across donors, and that assumption may not be true. In a later analysis, most CMV-associated TCR beta chains were found to appear HLA-restricted, with HLA associations seemingly driven largely by CMV exposure. Some IMGT-functional V segments, including TRBV6-2 and TRBV6-3, could not be distinguished by the 87-base-pair reads and were therefore excluded. Strong co-occurrence of HLA alleles, especially DR and DQ, made assigning TCR associations to individual alleles difficult. In a later analysis, HLA-associated TCR beta chains showed more clonal expansion and lower generation probabilities than non-associated chains that were equally common. Broadly in line with IMGT annotations, most TCR beta V segments showed up in productive rearrangements about 87% or about 30% of the time in an earlier analysis of 587 of the donors. While some public TCRs were present in many individuals, most TCR sequences turned up only very rarely across donors. The study gave a list of around 170 TCR beta chains associated with cytomegalovirus. The authors suggested that the approach could potentially be generalized to other disease states and immunological phenotypes. According to a later analysis, parvovirus B19, influenza, CMV and Epstein-Barr virus appeared linked to several top co-occurrence clusters. Only TCR beta chains were sequenced in this cohort, and the absence of alpha or paired-chain data limited detectable features. According to a later analysis, TCR association rates differed among HLA loci, with DRB1 alleles showing the most associated TCRs and HLA-C alleles showing the fewest. An association between a missense DCLRE1C variant and V-gene and J-gene trimming of TCR beta chains was found in a later genetic analysis and replicated in an independent cohort. In vitro tests confirmed that a few of the cytomegalovirus-associated TCR beta chains recognize cytomegalovirus antigens. A cluster of highly shared sequence variants was judged likely to represent a technical artifact of the sequencing pipeline. A further reported finding was that TCR beta sequences accurately predicted the HLA-A and HLA-B alleles for most subjects in the first cohort. Immune exposure information for the cohort was limited to CMV serostatus.

Receptors were amplified or captured by the immunoSEQ multiplex PCR assay. A mixture of 60 forward primers for TCR Vbeta segments and 13 reverse primers for TCR Jbeta segments was used in the multiplex PCR. Amplification of the CDR3 region of rearranged TCR beta genes was performed with a multiplex PCR assay on genomic DNA. Amplified TCR beta libraries were sequenced as 87-base-pair reads on the Illumina HiSeq System. In the source study's methods: A later analysis tallied around 80 million unique TCR beta chains across the roughly 610 repertoires, and approximately 12 million of those chains were shared by two or more donors. To remove PCR and sequencing errors, raw reads were error-corrected and collapsed into unique sequences using a nearest-neighbor algorithm that merged closely related sequences. V, D and J gene segments were assigned by aligning CDR3 sequences to IMGT reference sequences. For a sequence to be retained, a match of at least six nucleotides was required to both a V gene segment and a J gene segment. A rearrangement counted as productive if the CDR3 had no stop codons and remained in frame with V and J, and every other rearrangement counted as non-productive. CDR3 was defined by IMGT convention, running from the second conserved V-encoded cysteine to the conserved J-encoded phenylalanine. The earlier analysis of about 500 of the donors excluded sequences that lacked an unambiguous match to a single V gene segment. In an earlier analysis of several hundred of the donors, V segments were called functional above 56.7% productive rearrangements and were called segregating when the between-donor standard deviation exceeded 5%. A statistical classification framework was built for diagnosing cytomegalovirus status from the catalog of TCR beta chain sequences. In a later analysis, TCR nucleotide sequences were compared against IMGT/GENE-DB human TR gene sequences so that V and J genes could be assigned. Using the TCRdist pipeline, a later analysis assigned CDR3 sequences along with most-parsimonious VDJ recombination scenarios. In a later analysis, each TCR beta chain was defined by its CDR3 amino acid sequence together with its V-gene family, and reads without a unique V-gene family were excluded. In a later analysis, approximately 640 highly shared, low-generation-probability nucleotide sequences were removed to address suspected cross-contamination and a sequencing artifact. In a later analysis, a clonal expansion index was calculated for each public chain from normalized within-repertoire ranks of inferred template counts. Generation probabilities in a later analysis came from a VDJ recombination model fitted to out-of-frame rearrangements, and those results were checked against IGoR. In a later analysis, TCR-TCR, TCR-HLA and TCR-CMV co-occurrence was scored with hypergeometric tests, and a repertoire-size bias correction was applied to TCR pairs. To estimate false discovery rates, a later analysis permuted the HLA or CMV assignments 20 times. In a later analysis, co-occurring TCRs were grouped using DBSCAN, and TCRdist sequence similarity was added for clustering within HLA-allele-positive subsets. Co-occurrence clustering excluded repertoires with fewer than 30,000 or more than 120,000 public chains, plus five with anomalous nucleotide sharing. Entries here come from immuneACCESS through TCRdb and include only in-frame sequences with V and J called. Some clones fail to appear in such tables; in the studies checked, an unresolved V gene covers under half of the shortfall, and the cause of the remainder is unknown. The V and J calls and clone size come from that table; D and trimming were worked out from the DNA. Present in this sample are under 200,000 clones, approximately 71% of which were seen just once. Jointly, the top ten make up roughly 7.8% of the sample.

V was cut back by 7 bases and J by 0 bases, leaving a gap of 12 bases between them. CDR1 and CDR2, per the germline V gene, are SQVTM and ANQGSEA. The CDR3 sequence holds 13 residues, the cysteine and phenylalanine included. Only the CDR3 region is kept as DNA, spanning 39 bases read in frame from base 1. The cohort comprised 550 to 700 healthy bone marrow donors. At the time of sampling, every cohort member was nominally healthy, though immune exposures that went unrecorded were likely present. The donor was CMV seropositive and was included in the group of approximately 310 seropositive cohort members. A peripheral blood sample was collected from each donor, and TCR beta sequencing was performed on peripheral blood mononuclear cells. Genomic DNA was extracted from the blood cell samples with the Qiagen DNeasy Blood Extraction Kit.

The sequence was obtained from a woman aged 40-49 years in good health and CMV-seropositive. The rearrangement combines TRBV29-1 with TRBJ1-2, and the D gene may be TRBD1, 6 bases matching. The sequenced material came from PBMCs. The CDR3 corresponds to CSARDITNYGYTF. In nucleotides, the sequence is TGCAGCGCCAGGGACATCACTAACTATGGCTACACCTTC.